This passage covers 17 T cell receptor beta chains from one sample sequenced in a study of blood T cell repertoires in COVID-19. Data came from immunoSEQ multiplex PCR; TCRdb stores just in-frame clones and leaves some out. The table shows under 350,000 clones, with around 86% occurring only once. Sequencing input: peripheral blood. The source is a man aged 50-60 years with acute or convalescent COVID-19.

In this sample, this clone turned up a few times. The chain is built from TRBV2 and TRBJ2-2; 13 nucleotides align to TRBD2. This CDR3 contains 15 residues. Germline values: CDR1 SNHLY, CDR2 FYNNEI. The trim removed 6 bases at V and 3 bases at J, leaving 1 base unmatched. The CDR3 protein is CASRLAGGYTGELFF. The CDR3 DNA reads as TGTGCCAGCAGACTAGCGGGGGGGTACACCGGGGAGCTGTTTTTT. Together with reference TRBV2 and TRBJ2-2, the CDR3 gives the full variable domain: EPEVTQTPSHQVTQMGQEVILRCVPISNHLYFYWYRQILGQKVEFLVSFYNNEISEKSEIFDDQFSVERPDGSNFTLKIRSTKLEDSAMYFCASRLAGGYTGELFFGEGSRLTVL.

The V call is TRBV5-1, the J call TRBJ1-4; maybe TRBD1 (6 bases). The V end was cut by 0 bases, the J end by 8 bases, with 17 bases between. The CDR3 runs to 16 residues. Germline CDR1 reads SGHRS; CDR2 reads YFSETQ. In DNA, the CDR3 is TGCGCCAGCAGCTTGGGGGACCAGGGGCTACGGGAAAAACTGTTTTTT. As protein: CASSLGDQGLREKLFF. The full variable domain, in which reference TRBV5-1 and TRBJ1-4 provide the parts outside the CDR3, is KAGVTQTPRYLIKTRGQQVTLSCSPISGHRSVSWYQQTPGQGLQFLFEYFSETQRNKGNFPGRFSGRQFSNSRSEMNVSTLELGDSALYLCASSLGDQGLREKLFFGSGTQLSVL.

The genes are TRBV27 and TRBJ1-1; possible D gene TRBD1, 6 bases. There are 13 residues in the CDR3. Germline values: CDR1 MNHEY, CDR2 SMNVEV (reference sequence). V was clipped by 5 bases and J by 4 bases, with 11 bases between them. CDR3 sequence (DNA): TGTGCCAGCAGTGGACAGATAGGCACTGAAGCTTTCTTT. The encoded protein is CASSGQIGTEAFF.

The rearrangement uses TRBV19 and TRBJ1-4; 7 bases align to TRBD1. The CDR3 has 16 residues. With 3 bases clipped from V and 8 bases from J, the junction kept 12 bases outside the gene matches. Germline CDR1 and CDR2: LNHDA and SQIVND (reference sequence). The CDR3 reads CASSIRPPTGNEKLFF. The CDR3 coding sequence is TGTGCCAGTAGTATCAGACCCCCGACAGGGAACGAAAAACTGTTTTTT.

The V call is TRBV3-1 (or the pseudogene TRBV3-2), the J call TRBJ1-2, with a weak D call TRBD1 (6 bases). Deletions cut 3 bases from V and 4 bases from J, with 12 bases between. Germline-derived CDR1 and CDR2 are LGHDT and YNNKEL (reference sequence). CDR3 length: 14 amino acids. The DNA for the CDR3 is TGTGCCAGCAGCCATTGGGAGGGGGGCTATGGCTACACCTTC. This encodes CASSHWEGGYGYTF.

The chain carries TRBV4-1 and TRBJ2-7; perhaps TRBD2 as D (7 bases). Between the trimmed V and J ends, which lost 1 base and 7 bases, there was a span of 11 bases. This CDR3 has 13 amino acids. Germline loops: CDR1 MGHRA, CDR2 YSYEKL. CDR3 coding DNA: TGCGCCAGCAGCCAAGGGGGGCGGGGGGAGCAGTACTTC. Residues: CASSQGGRGEQYF.

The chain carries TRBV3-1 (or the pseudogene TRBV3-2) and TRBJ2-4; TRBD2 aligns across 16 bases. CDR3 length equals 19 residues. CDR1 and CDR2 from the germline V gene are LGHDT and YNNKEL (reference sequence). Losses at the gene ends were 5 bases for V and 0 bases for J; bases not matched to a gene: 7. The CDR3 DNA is TGTGCCAGCAGCTTAGGGACTAGCGGGGGGGCCGGAGCCAAAAACATTCAGTACTTC. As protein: CASSLGTSGGAGAKNIQYF.

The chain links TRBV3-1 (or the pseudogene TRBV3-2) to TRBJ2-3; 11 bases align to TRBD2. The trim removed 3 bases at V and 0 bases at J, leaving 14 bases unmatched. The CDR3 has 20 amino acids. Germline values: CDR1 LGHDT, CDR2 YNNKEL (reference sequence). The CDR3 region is CASSHPAPGLADLSTDTQYF. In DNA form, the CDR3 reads TGTGCCAGCAGCCACCCTGCCCCGGGACTAGCGGACTTGAGCACAGATACGCAGTATTTT.

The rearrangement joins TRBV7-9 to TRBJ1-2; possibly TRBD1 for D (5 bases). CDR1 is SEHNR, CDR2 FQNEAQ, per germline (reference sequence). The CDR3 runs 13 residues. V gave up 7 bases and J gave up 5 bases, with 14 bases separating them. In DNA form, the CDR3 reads TGTGCCAGCAAGGGGCCAATTTCTTATGGCTACACCTTC. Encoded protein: CASKGPISYGYTF.

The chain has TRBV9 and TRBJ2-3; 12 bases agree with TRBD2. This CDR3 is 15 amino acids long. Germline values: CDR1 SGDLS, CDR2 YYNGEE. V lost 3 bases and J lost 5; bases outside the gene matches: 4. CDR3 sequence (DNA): TGTGCCAGCAGCGCCCTAGCGGGGGGGCAAGATACGCAGTATTTT. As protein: CASSALAGGQDTQYF. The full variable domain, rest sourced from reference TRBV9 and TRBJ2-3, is DSGVTQTPKHLITATGQRVTLRCSPRSGDLSVYWYQQSLDQGLQFLIQYYNGEERAKGNILERFSAQQFPDLHSELNLSSLELGDSALYFCASSALAGGQDTQYFGPGTRLTVL.

Here the CDR3 reads CASPSKQGTYTEAFF. The CDR3 nucleotides are TGTGCCAGCCCATCCAAACAGGGTACCTACACTGAAGCTTTCTTT. The gene calls are TRBV18 and TRBJ1-1; D is perhaps TRBD1 (6 bases). Germline assignment: CDR1 KGHSH and CDR2 LQKENI. This CDR3 region has 15 residues. V dropped 8 bases and J dropped 3 bases, with 19 bases sitting between them.

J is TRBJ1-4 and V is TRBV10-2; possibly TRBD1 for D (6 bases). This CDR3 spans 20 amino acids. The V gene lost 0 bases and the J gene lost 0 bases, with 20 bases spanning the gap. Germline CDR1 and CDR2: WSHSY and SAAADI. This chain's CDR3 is CASSESGEQGEYPTNEKLFF. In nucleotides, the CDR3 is TGCGCCAGCAGTGAGTCGGGGGAACAGGGAGAATATCCAACTAATGAAAAACTGTTTTTT.

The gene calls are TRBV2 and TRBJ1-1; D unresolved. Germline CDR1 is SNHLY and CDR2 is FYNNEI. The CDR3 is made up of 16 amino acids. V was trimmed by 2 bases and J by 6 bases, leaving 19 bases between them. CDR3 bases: TGTGCCAGCAGTGAAAATGGCGGGGTAAGCGGGGCTGAAGCTTTCTTT. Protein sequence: CASSENGGVSGAEAFF.

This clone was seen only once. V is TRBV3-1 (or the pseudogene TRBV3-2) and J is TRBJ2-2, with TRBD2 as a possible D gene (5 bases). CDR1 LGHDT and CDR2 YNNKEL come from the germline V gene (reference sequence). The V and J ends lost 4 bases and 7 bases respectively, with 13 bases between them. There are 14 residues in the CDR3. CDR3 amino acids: CASSLRDLGGELFF. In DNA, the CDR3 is TGTGCCAGCAGCCTCCGGGATCTCGGCGGGGAGCTGTTTTTT.

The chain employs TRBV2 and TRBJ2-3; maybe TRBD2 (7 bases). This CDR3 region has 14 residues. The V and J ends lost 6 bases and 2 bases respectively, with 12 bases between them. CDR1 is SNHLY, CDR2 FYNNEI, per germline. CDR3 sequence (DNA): TGTGCCAGCAGGGGGCGGGGGCCCACAGATACGCAGTATTTT. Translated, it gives CASRGRGPTDTQYF.

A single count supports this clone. CDR3 DNA: TGTGCCAGCAGCCACTTGCCCCTGGGCAGCTCCTACGAGCAGTACTTC. Its translation: CASSHLPLGSSYEQYF. This rearrangement joins TRBV11-2 to TRBJ2-7; D not resolved. With 5 bases removed from V and 0 bases from J, the gap between germline ends came to 17 bases. Germline CDR1 SGHAT, CDR2 FQNNGV. This CDR3 has 16 amino acids.

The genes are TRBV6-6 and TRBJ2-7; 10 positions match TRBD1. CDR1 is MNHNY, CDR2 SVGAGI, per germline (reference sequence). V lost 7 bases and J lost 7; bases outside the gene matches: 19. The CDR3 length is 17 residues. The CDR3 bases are TGTGCCAGCACTCGCCTAATAGGGACAGGGGACTTAGGGGAGCAGTACTTC. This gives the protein CASTRLIGTGDLGEQYF.